The 4 T cell receptor beta chains below were found in one sample sequenced in a study of immune characterization of retroperitoneal liposarcoma. A single record per CDR3 protein comes from TCRdb applying MiXCR to the PCR reads. The top ten clones hold around 8.8% of a sample with some 9,100 distinct CDR3 sequences, roughly 26% of them seen once. Sequencing was carried out using tumor tissue. The source of these receptors is a male donor with retroperitoneal liposarcoma.

This clonotype showed up just a few times. The chain joins TRBV12-3 or TRBV12-4 to TRBJ2-1, with D possibly matching TRBD2 (6 bases). The V end lost 1 base, the J end lost 10 bases, and 17 bases lay between the germline ends. CDR3 length: 15 amino acids. The CDR3 DNA is TGTGCCAGCAGTTTAGAGGGCGGGAACTCCTACGAGCAGTTCTTC. Encoded protein: CASSLEGGNSYEQFF.

This clonotype is medium-sized within its sample. This chain joins TRBV27 and TRBJ2-5; D tentatively fits TRBD1 or TRBD2 (6 bases each). This CDR3 spans 13 amino acids. V was shortened by 5 bases and J by 7 bases, with 14 bases between the two germline ends. Germline V gene lookup returns CDR1 MNHEY and CDR2 SMNVEV (reference sequence). This CDR3 is CASSIKQGGTQYF. The CDR3 region has the DNA TGTGCCAGCAGTATAAAACAGGGAGGGACCCAGTACTTC.

This clonotype was seen more than once but under ten times. V usage is TRBV11-3 and J usage is TRBJ1-4; 10 nucleotides agree with TRBD1. V gave up 5 bases and J gave up 5 bases; unmatched junction bases: 8. The CDR3 spans 16 residues. Per the germline V gene, CDR1 is SGHNT and CDR2 is YENEEA. The CDR3 region is CASSPPGQGINEKLFF. DNA for the CDR3: TGTGCCAGCAGCCCTCCGGGACAGGGGATAAATGAAAAACTGTTTTTT.

This clonotype was picked up a small number of times. This chain connects TRBV6-6 to TRBJ2-3, with 10 bases that match TRBD2. The tail of the sequence fits TRBJ2-7 better, so the J call may be wrong. Per the germline V gene, CDR1 is MNHNY and CDR2 is SVGAGI (reference sequence). CDR3 length equals 15 residues. The CDR3 DNA is TGTGCCAGCAGTTACTCTTCTAGCGGGAGTTTCGAGCAGTACTTC. Its translation: CASSYSSSGSFEQYF.